One and the same sample provided the 3 T cell receptor beta chains below, sequenced in a study of T-cell reconstitution after alpha-beta-depleted transplantation in children. Researchers prepared the TCRbeta library using unique molecular identifiers, the study reports. TCRdb reprocessed the PCR reads via MiXCR and lists one record per CDR3 protein. The sample shows 640,000 or so distinct CDR3 sequences, around a sixth of them seen only once. Material: PBMCs from the stem cell graft donor, obtained from the stem cell graft. These receptors all come from a human donor who donated a stem cell graft to a child with acute myeloid leukemia.

This chain connects TRBV5-1 to TRBJ2-5; the D gene is possibly TRBD1 (5 bases). V dropped 4 bases and J dropped 5 bases, with 21 bases sitting between them. This CDR3 is built from 16 residues. In germline, CDR1 is SGHRS, CDR2 YFSETQ. The CDR3 DNA is TGCGCCAGCAGCACTAAGAAAACAGGACCGCCGGAGACCCAGTACTTC. Protein: CASSTKKTGPPETQYF.

As concerns this clonotype: One base away lies a much larger clone, so this may be a sequencing read error. V and J are TRBV20-1 and TRBJ2-1; D is perhaps TRBD1 or TRBD2 (5 bases each). This CDR3 is built from 14 residues. Per germline, CDR1 DFQATT and CDR2 SNEGSKA (reference sequence). The CDR3 loop is CGARLRVGGNEQFF. The CDR3 coding sequence is TGCGGTGCTAGGCTAAGGGTTGGGGGCAATGAGCAGTTCTTC.

This clonotype appeared many times. The chain links TRBV10-3 to TRBJ2-1; the D is unclear. V lost 1 base and J lost 9, with 10 bases in between. CDR1 ENHRY and CDR2 SYGVKD come from the germline V gene. The CDR3 totals 13 residues. This chain's CDR3 is CAISEYLGPEQFF. The CDR3 DNA is TGTGCCATCAGTGAGTATTTAGGACCTGAGCAGTTCTTC.